The clone carrying this T cell receptor (beta chain) was counted between two and nine times. What it binds is not known. This sample is drawn from a study of T cell repertoires in cytomegalovirus infection. About the study: Signatures in public TCR beta sequences pointed to both CMV infection and matching HLA type.

TCRdb re-called the reads through MiXCR, storing one row per CDR3 protein. The sample carries 57,000 or so distinct CDR3 sequences, 33% recorded once. Per germline, CDR1 LNHDA and CDR2 SQIVND (reference sequence). Trimming pared 6 bases from V and 5 bases from J, leaving 14 bases between. The CDR3 has 13 residues. Study conclusions and caveats: The ex vivo response showed dominance by HLA-C-restricted CMV-specific TCR beta clonotypes. Identification of carriers of CMV plus the relevant HLA was achieved through cumulative public TCR beta family frequency.

The material sequenced was PBMCs, sequenced either directly or after in vitro stimulation (not recorded which). This clonotype was obtained from a human donor in good health (CMV status not recorded). Some clones in this sample may be carry-over from other donors' samples. V and J are TRBV19 and TRBJ2-7; D perhaps matches TRBD2 (5 bases). As DNA, the CDR3 is TGTGCCAGTAGACTAGGAGCGGCCGACGAGCAGTACTTC. Protein: CASRLGAADEQYF.